Below, one T cell receptor beta chain is given with its context. What it recognizes is unknown. The data originate from a study of post-analysis software for immune sequencing data. The study, taken as a whole, reports: The F measure placed samples prepared in the same batch into strongly shared clusters. TRBV segments more frequent in patients than in controls numbered five and included TRBV5-6, TRBV5-1 and TRBV20-1. Compared with controls, patients showed significantly lower normalized Chao1 diversity.

Unique molecular identifiers tagged the TCR beta cDNA libraries. Around 450,000 cDNA molecules were recovered from an input of about 1 to 10 million T cells. Via MiXCR, TCRdb re-called the PCR reads, giving one row per CDR3 protein. The data contain about 380,000 distinct CDR3 sequences, approximately 33% of them singletons. Germline CDR1 is LGHDT and CDR2 is YNNKEL (reference sequence). This CDR3 has 16 residues. With 3 bases clipped from V and 7 bases from J, the junction kept 9 bases outside the gene matches. This chain links TRBV3-1 with TRBJ1-2; 12 bases fit TRBD1. Sequencing was done on a sample of blood. This receptor was taken from a girl aged 5-17 years with multiple sclerosis. CDR3 in DNA: TGTGCCAGCAGCCATGAACCGGGACAGGGGGCTCGTGGCTACACCTTC. The encoded protein is CASSHEPGQGARGYTF.